This T cell receptor beta chain was profiled in a study of identical twins. CDR3 length: 15 amino acids. The germline CDR1 and CDR2 sequences are SGHTA and FQGNSA. J gave up 0 bases and V 4 bases, and 6 bases lay outside the gene matches. One entry per CDR3 protein, called by TCRdb with MiXCR from the 5' RACE reads. The sample holds roughly 770,000 distinct CDR3 sequences, roughly 20% seen once. The sample was also linked to a second study, of T cells expressing NK-cell markers.

Sequencing input: PBMCs. This chain uses TRBV7-2 with TRBJ2-7; 7 bases are shared with TRBD1. This clonotype was obtained from a woman aged 18-30 years in good health. CDR3 coding DNA: TGTGCCAGCAGCTCACAGGGGATAAGCTCCTACGAGCAGTACTTC. It translates to CASSSQGISSYEQYF.